These 25 T cell receptor beta chains came from one sample sequenced in a study of OX40 agonist ivuxolimab in advanced cancers. Libraries were prepared through the immunoSEQ multiplex PCR assay. TCRdb limited this immuneACCESS table to in-frame rearrangements with V and J called. A share of clones is missing; checked studies link under half to unresolved V genes, and the rest is unexplained. The sample table shows roughly 82,000 clones, and roughly 90% are seen once. 9% to 10% of the sample is taken by the ten largest. The sample consisted of CD4+ or CD8+ T cells sorted from blood, taken in a trial of the OX40 agonist ivuxolimab. These TCRs come from an adult with an advanced solid tumor such as melanoma, head and neck, liver or kidney cancer.

The chain recombines TRBV2 with TRBJ1-3; D unresolved. Germline assignment: CDR1 SNHLY and CDR2 FYNNEI. Trimming cost V 3 bases and J 8 bases, with 8 bases left between them. The CDR3 runs 12 residues. CDR3: CASSDVGDTIYF. For the CDR3, the DNA is TGTGCCAGCAGTGACGTCGGGGACACCATATATTTT.

This clone was counted only a few times. This sequence joins TRBV5-6 and TRBJ1-2; D uncertain. The CDR3 has 14 residues. CDR1 and CDR2 (germline): SGHDT, YYEEEE. Trimming removed 0 bases at V and 8 bases at J, with 14 bases between. The CDR3 is CASSLAGDLAGYTF. For the CDR3, the DNA is TGTGCCAGCAGCTTGGCCGGGGATTTAGCCGGCTACACCTTC.

The gene calls are TRBV19 and TRBJ1-2; 9 bases match TRBD1. The CDR3 runs 16 residues. Germline lookup yields CDR1 LNHDA and CDR2 SQIVND (reference sequence). V was clipped by 3 bases and J by 1 base; unmatched bases: 6. CDR3 DNA sequence: TGTGCCAGTAGTATGGAGGGACAGGGCTTTAACTATGGCTACACCTTC. Translation gives CASSMEGQGFNYGYTF.

The chain has TRBV6-5 and TRBJ2-3; 9 nucleotides line up with TRBD2. Germline loops: CDR1 MNHEY, CDR2 SVGAGI. V trimming: 0 bases; J trimming: 4 bases; junction bases outside the gene matches: 5. The CDR3 is made up of 16 amino acids. DNA for the CDR3: TGTGCCAGCAGTTACTCGGCGGGAGGGCCCCCAGATACGCAGTATTTT. It is translated as CASSYSAGGPPDTQYF.

The rearrangement uses TRBV12-2 and TRBJ2-2; TRBD1, as called in the table, went unchecked against the DNA. TRBV12-2 is listed as a pseudogene. The CDR3 extends over 17 amino acids. As DNA, the CDR3 is TGTGCAAGTCGCTGCTGGAGACCAGGGTTGGACACCGGGGAGCTGTTTTTT. It yields the protein CASRCWRPGLDTGELFF.

The rearrangement joins TRBV5-1 to TRBJ2-5; D is perhaps TRBD1 (6 bases). Germline V lookup: CDR1 SGHRS, CDR2 YFSETQ. There are 16 residues in the CDR3. V lost 2 bases to trimming and J lost 6 bases, with 20 bases between them. CDR3 nucleotide sequence: TGCGCCAGCAGCTTCGAAGGGCAGGGGAGCGTTAAGACCCAGTACTTC. The encoded protein is CASSFEGQGSVKTQYF.

The table lists this clone with a count of one. The chain combines TRBV19 with TRBJ2-7; TRBD2 matches 7 bases. The CDR3 is made up of 15 amino acids. CDR1 and CDR2 from the germline V gene are LNHDA and SQIVND (reference sequence). Losses at the gene ends were 3 bases for V and 0 bases for J; bases not matched to a gene: 5. The CDR3 sequence: CASSMKRGVSYEQYF. The CDR3 coding sequence is TGTGCCAGTAGTATGAAGCGGGGAGTCTCCTACGAGCAGTACTTC.

This chain connects TRBV18 to TRBJ1-1; 8 bases line up with TRBD1. The CDR3 contains 15 residues. The germline V gene has CDR1 KGHSH and CDR2 LQKENI. With 5 bases clipped from V and 1 base from J, the junction kept 6 bases outside the gene matches. The CDR3 sequence: CASSFHRGTNTEAFF. The CDR3 DNA is TGTGCCAGCTCATTTCACAGGGGGACGAACACTGAAGCTTTCTTT.

The chain recombines TRBV7-9 with TRBJ1-1, with 7 bases identical to TRBD1. The germline gives CDR1 SEHNR, CDR2 FQNEAQ (reference sequence). The CDR3 extends over 14 amino acids. The trim removed 3 bases at V and 1 base at J, leaving 2 bases unmatched. The CDR3 region has the DNA TGTGCCAGCAGCTTTACAGGGGCGAACACTGAAGCTTTCTTT. It translates to CASSFTGANTEAFF.

The V gene is TRBV4-1, the J gene TRBJ2-1; D might be TRBD1 or TRBD2, each matching 5 bases. Between the trimmed V and J ends, which lost 0 bases and 7 bases, there was a span of 16 bases. CDR3 length equals 16 residues. CDR1 MGHRA and CDR2 YSYEKL come from the germline V gene. CDR3 sequence: CASSQDTSSWGNEQFF. As DNA, the CDR3 is TGCGCCAGCAGCCAAGACACTAGTTCCTGGGGGAATGAGCAGTTCTTC.

This sequence joins TRBV18 and TRBJ2-5, with 10 positions matching TRBD2. Unmatched junction bases numbered 1, after V lost 1 base and J lost 2 bases. There are 15 residues in the CDR3. Germline CDR1 and CDR2: KGHSH and LQKENI. CDR3 in amino acids: CASSPLAGGQETQYF. CDR3 DNA: TGTGCCAGCTCACCACTAGCGGGGGGTCAAGAGACCCAGTACTTC.

V and J are TRBV4-1 and TRBJ2-1; D may be TRBD2 (6 bases). The germline V gene encodes CDR1 MGHRA and CDR2 YSYEKL. V was shortened by 1 base and J by 7 bases, with 17 bases between the two germline ends. The CDR3 sequence is 16 residues long. The CDR3 reads CASSQVASRAGNEQFF. In DNA form, the CDR3 reads TGCGCCAGCAGCCAAGTAGCCTCTAGGGCGGGGAATGAGCAGTTCTTC.

This chain's CDR3 is CASSPLDSGRPLNEQFF. For the CDR3, the DNA is TGTGCCAGCAGTCCTTTAGATAGCGGGAGGCCCCTTAATGAGCAGTTCTTC. The chain recombines TRBV28 with TRBJ2-1, with TRBD2 matching over 10 bases. Germline loops: CDR1 MDHEN, CDR2 SYDVKM. This CDR3 is 17 amino acids long. With V trimmed by 5 bases and J by 7 bases, 14 bases remained unmatched. The whole variable domain, filled in from reference TRBV28 and TRBJ2-1, reads DVKVTQSSRYLVKRTGEKVFLECVQDMDHENMFWYRQDPGLGLRLIYFSYDVKMKEKGDIPEGYSVSREKKERFSLILESASTNQTSMYLCASSPLDSGRPLNEQFFGPGTRLTVL.

This clone was seen just once. V and J are TRBV18 and TRBJ2-1, with D perhaps given as TRBD1 or TRBD2 (6 bases each). V was shortened by 6 bases and J by 6 bases, with 12 bases between the two germline ends. CDR3 length: 13 residues. Germline CDR1 reads KGHSH; CDR2 reads LQKENI. The CDR3 protein is CASSLGGPNEQFF. In DNA form, the CDR3 reads TGTGCCAGCTCTCTTGGGGGGCCCAATGAGCAGTTCTTC.

The chain uses TRBV28 and TRBJ2-1, with D maybe TRBD2 (7 bases). V was trimmed by 5 bases and J by 0 bases, leaving 14 bases between them. Looked up from germline, CDR1 is MDHEN and CDR2 is SYDVKM. CDR3 size: 16 residues. The CDR3 coding sequence is TGTGCCAGCAGTATCCCGGGGGGCGGCTCCTACAATGAGCAGTTCTTC. It encodes CASSIPGGGSYNEQFF.

CDR3 nucleotides: TGCGCCAGCAGCTTTGGGACTAGCGGTTACAATGAGCAGTTCTTC. Its protein is CASSFGTSGYNEQFF. The chain recombines TRBV5-1 with TRBJ2-1, with TRBD2 matching 11 bases. Germline loops: CDR1 SGHRS, CDR2 YFSETQ. V lost 2 bases and J lost 4; bases outside the gene matches: 2. CDR3 length: 15 amino acids.

The chain has TRBV5-1 and TRBJ1-5; D remains unclear. Trimming cost V 2 bases and J 4 bases, with 7 bases left between them. CDR3 length equals 13 residues. The germline V gene encodes CDR1 SGHRS and CDR2 YFSETQ. The CDR3 nucleotides read TGCGCCAGCAGCTTCGGTGGAAATCAGCCCCAGCATTTT. As protein: CASSFGGNQPQHF.

J is TRBJ2-1 and V is TRBV2; 9 positions agree with TRBD1. V trimming: 4 bases; J trimming: 3 bases; junction bases outside the gene matches: 7. CDR3 length equals 16 residues. Germline CDR1 SNHLY, CDR2 FYNNEI. As DNA, the CDR3 is TGTGCCAGCAGTGGTCTCGGGACAGGGCGCTACAATGAGCAGTTCTTC. Amino acids: CASSGLGTGRYNEQFF.

The chain links TRBV7-9 to TRBJ2-3; 8 bases are shared with TRBD2. CDR1 and CDR2 from the germline V gene are SEHNR and FQNEAQ (reference sequence). CDR3 size: 15 residues. V lost 8 bases, J lost 4 bases, and 11 bases stayed unmatched. The DNA of the CDR3 is TGTGCCAGCGGGAAAGCGGGAGTTAGATCAGATACGCAGTATTTT. This gives the protein CASGKAGVRSDTQYF. Looking up the rest from reference TRBV7-9 and TRBJ2-3 gives the full variable domain: DTGVSQNPRHKITKRGQNVTFRCDPISEHNRLYWYRQTLGQGPEFLTYFQNEAQLEKSRLLSDRFSAERPKGSFSTLEIQRTEQGDSAMYLCASGKAGVRSDTQYFGPGTRLTVL.

The V gene is TRBV18, the J gene TRBJ1-2, with D perhaps matching TRBD1 (6 bases). The CDR3 has 14 residues. V lost 5 bases and J lost 5, with 15 bases in between. The germline CDR1 and CDR2 sequences are KGHSH and LQKENI. The CDR3 loop is CASSRLQGFYGYTF. CDR3 DNA: TGTGCCAGCTCAAGATTACAGGGTTTTTATGGCTACACCTTC.

The chain links TRBV2 to TRBJ2-5, with 7 bases fitting TRBD1. Germline-derived CDR1 and CDR2 are SNHLY and FYNNEI. CDR3 length: 15 amino acids. The J segment lost 7 bases and the V segment lost 8 bases, leaving 16 bases of the junction unmatched. Here the CDR3 DNA reads TGTGCCAGCTCGATCTCCACAGGGGCCCTAGGGACCCAGTACTTC. Its protein product is CASSISTGALGTQYF.

This chain joins TRBV29-1 and TRBJ2-3; D not resolved. Trimming stripped 8 bases from V and 2 bases from J, with 8 bases between. CDR1 is SQVTM, CDR2 ANQGSEA, per germline. The CDR3 length is 11 residues. CDR3 residues: CSKTFTDTQYF. CDR3 nucleotide sequence: TGCAGCAAGACATTCACAGATACGCAGTATTTT.

The chain uses TRBV12-2 and TRBJ2-7; the D call in the table, TRBD1, was not verified against the DNA. TRBV12-2 is reported as a pseudogene. This CDR3 has 16 residues. The CDR3 nucleotides read TGTGCAAGTCGCTCCCCAGGTACAGGGCTTTCCTACGAGCAGTACTTC. Translating gives CASRSPGTGLSYEQYF.

This clone was detected once. The chain recombines TRBV19 with TRBJ1-5; 8 bases match TRBD1. Germline CDR1 is LNHDA and CDR2 is SQIVND (reference sequence). The CDR3 consists of 13 residues. The V segment lost 8 bases and the J segment 7 bases; nucleotides outside the gene matches: 7. DNA for the CDR3: TGTGCCAGTTCTCATGACAGGGGACAGCCCCAGCATTTT. It translates to CASSHDRGQPQHF.

This clone was detected a few times. The chain links TRBV28 to TRBJ1-5; TRBD1 aligns across 9 bases. CDR1 and CDR2 from the germline V gene are MDHEN and SYDVKM. The CDR3 consists of 14 residues. The trim removed 8 bases at V and 3 bases at J, leaving 5 bases unmatched. The DNA of the CDR3 is TGTGCCAGCGGGGACAGGGAATACAATCAGCCCCAGCATTTT. Its translation is CASGDREYNQPQHF.